The rows below give T cell receptor beta chains drawn from one sample of a study of blood T cell repertoires in COVID-19. The assay was immunoSEQ multiplex PCR, and TCRdb's table has in-frame clones only and misses some. The profile shows roughly 200,000 clones, 85% of them singletons. The specimen sequenced was PBMCs or T cells enriched from blood (not recorded which). Receptors originate from a man aged 35 to 55 who had recovered from COVID-19. Each CDR3 is given with its conserved first and last residue. A D gene is named only where the DNA matches it firmly. Expanded clones are given a class, and other clones once, few, many or no size at all.

D gene	V gene	clone size	J gene	CDR3 protein	CDR3 DNA
.	TRBV19	.	TRBJ1-6	CASRPGHSNSPLHF	TGTGCCAGTAGACCGGGACACTCAAATTCACCCCTCCACTTT
.	TRBV19	.	TRBJ2-7	CASRLSEGSSSYEQYF	TGTGCCAGTCGCCTTTCCGAGGGTTCCAGCTCCTACGAGCAGTACTTC
TRBD1	TRBV27	few	TRBJ2-7	CASSSGTDRGQYF	TGTGCCAGCAGTTCCGGGACAGACCGAGGGCAGTACTTC
.	TRBV21-1	.	TRBJ2-7	CASSKGTGRDRPGVYEQYF	TGTGCCAGCAGCAAAGGAACAGGGAGAGACCGGCCTGGAGTCTACGAGCAGTACTTC
.	TRBV27	.	TRBJ2-3	CASSFLGGTDTQYF	TGTGCCAGCAGTTTCCTAGGGGGCACAGATACGCAGTATTTT
.	TRBV3-1/TRBV3-2	once	TRBJ2-1	CASSQRRRYNEQFF	TGTGCCAGCAGCCAACGGAGGAGGTACAATGAGCAGTTCTTC
TRBD1	TRBV27	.	TRBJ2-7	CASSLSTGAYEQYF	TGTGCCAGCAGTTTATCAACAGGGGCCTACGAGCAGTACTTC
.	TRBV5-1	.	TRBJ1-2	CASSGISTAAGYTF	TGCGCCAGCAGCGGAATATCTACAGCGGCCGGCTACACCTTC
TRBD1	TRBV10-3	once	TRBJ2-6	CAISTDYRDRGSSGANVLTF	TGTGCCATCAGTACAGACTACCGGGACAGGGGAAGCTCTGGGGCCAACGTCCTGACTTTC
TRBD1	TRBV28	.	TRBJ1-5	CASSLLGTGNQPQHF	TGTGCCAGCAGTCTCCTCGGGACAGGGAATCAGCCCCAGCATTTT
TRBD2	TRBV4-1	once	TRBJ2-1	CASSRNSGTSGTNEQFF	TGCGCCAGCAGCCGCAACTCCGGGACTAGCGGGACCAATGAGCAGTTCTTC
.	TRBV19	.	TRBJ1-2	CASSSHAGTLLNYGYTF	TGTGCCAGTAGTTCTCACGCCGGGACACTCCTCAACTATGGCTACACCTTC
.	TRBV29-1	.	TRBJ1-3	CSGRTGSSGNTIYF	TGCAGCGGTCGAACAGGGAGCTCTGGAAACACCATATATTTT
.	TRBV19	.	TRBJ1-5	CASSIVRGGYSNQPQHF	TGTGCCAGTAGTATTGTCCGTGGAGGCTACAGCAATCAGCCCCAGCATTTT
TRBD1	TRBV7-3	once	TRBJ1-6	CASSLTPGGNSPLHF	TGTGCCAGCAGCTTAACGCCAGGGGGGAATTCACCCCTCCACTTT
TRBD2	TRBV7-2	.	TRBJ2-5	CASSLGLGPWETQYF	TGTGCCAGCAGCCTTGGACTAGGCCCCTGGGAGACCCAGTACTTC
.	TRBV9	.	TRBJ1-5	CASSVDEGWQPQHF	TGTGCCAGCAGCGTAGACGAGGGCTGGCAGCCCCAGCATTTT
TRBD1	TRBV24-1	.	TRBJ2-7	CATSEAGGSYEQYF	TGTGCCACCAGTGAGGCAGGGGGCTCCTACGAGCAGTACTTC
TRBD1	TRBV7-2	.	TRBJ1-1	CASSTLYKGTGGSTEAFF	TGTGCCAGCAGCACGCTTTATAAGGGGACAGGGGGAAGTACTGAAGCTTTCTTT
TRBD1	TRBV19	.	TRBJ1-2	CASSIVKGAIGTGDNGYTF	TGTGCCAGTAGTATTGTTAAGGGGGCAATAGGGACAGGAGATAATGGCTACACCTTC
TRBD2	TRBV4-3	.	TRBJ2-2	CASSQVLAGGPNTGELFF	TGCGCCAGCAGCCAAGTACTAGCGGGAGGACCAAACACCGGGGAGCTGTTTTTT
TRBD1	TRBV14	.	TRBJ1-2	CASSQQTGTGRGGYTF	TGTGCCAGCAGCCAGCAGACCGGGACAGGGCGAGGCGGCTACACCTTC
TRBD1	TRBV5-1	.	TRBJ2-3	CASSGGQGSDTQYF	TGCGCCAGCAGCGGGGGACAGGGATCAGATACGCAGTATTTT
TRBD1	TRBV2	.	TRBJ1-5	CASSTGQGGSQPQHF	TGTGCCAGCAGTACCGGACAGGGGGGTAGTCAGCCCCAGCATTTT
TRBD2	TRBV20-1	once	TRBJ2-3	CSASEASGMSTDTQYF	TGCAGTGCTAGTGAGGCTAGCGGGATGTCTACAGATACGCAGTATTTT
.	TRBV30	.	TRBJ2-7	CAWSMQEGEQYF	TGTGCCTGGAGTATGCAAGAGGGCGAGCAGTACTTC
.	TRBV28	once	TRBJ1-4	CASRPTGTRNEKLFF	TGTGCCAGTAGACCTACCGGGACTCGGAATGAAAAACTGTTTTTT
TRBD1	TRBV24-1	.	TRBJ2-3	CATSDRDSLDTQYF	TGTGCCACCAGTGACCGGGACAGTTTAGATACGCAGTATTTT
.	TRBV7-2	.	TRBJ2-1	CASSIGVEREQFF	TGTGCCAGCAGCATCGGGGTGGAGCGGGAGCAGTTCTTC
TRBD1	TRBV7-3	.	TRBJ1-2	CASSLDRGGGYTF	TGTGCCAGCAGCTTGGACAGGGGAGGCGGCTACACCTTC
TRBD1	TRBV7-8	.	TRBJ2-7	CASSSGQGVVEQYF	TGTGCCAGCAGCTCGGGACAGGGGGTGGTCGAGCAGTACTTC
.	TRBV30	.	TRBJ1-2	CAWSNRVNGYTF	TGTGCCTGGAGTAACAGGGTGAATGGCTACACCTTC
.	TRBV28	.	TRBJ2-7	CASSSGSSYEQYF	TGTGCCAGCAGTTCCGGGTCTTCCTACGAGCAGTACTTC
.	TRBV18	.	TRBJ2-1	CASSPPAGFMNEQFF	TGTGCCAGCTCACCACCGGCAGGTTTTATGAATGAGCAGTTCTTC
TRBD1	TRBV6-5	.	TRBJ1-5	CASSMGQGLSQPQHF	TGTGCCAGCAGTATGGGACAGGGTCTAAGTCAGCCCCAGCATTTT
.	TRBV6-5	few	TRBJ1-3	CASSNRYSGNTIYF	TGTGCCAGCAGTAACAGATACTCTGGAAACACCATATATTTT
.	TRBV6-2/TRBV6-3	.	TRBJ1-1	CASSYADSKTEAFF	TGTGCCAGCAGTTACGCGGACAGTAAGACTGAAGCTTTCTTT
.	TRBV9	.	TRBJ2-1	CASSVGTLTFNEQFF	TGTGCCAGCAGCGTAGGGACTCTAACGTTCAATGAGCAGTTCTTC
TRBD1	TRBV27	.	TRBJ1-2	CASRGTGRYGYTF	TGTGCCAGCAGGGGGACAGGGAGGTATGGCTACACCTTC
TRBD2	TRBV29-1	.	TRBJ2-1	CSVANPERDGSDEQFF	TGCAGCGTTGCCAACCCCGAGCGGGACGGGTCGGATGAGCAGTTCTTC
.	TRBV3-1/TRBV3-2	.	TRBJ2-3	CATSTGITDTQYF	TGTGCCACCTCCACCGGGATCACAGATACGCAGTATTTT
TRBD2	TRBV5-1	.	TRBJ2-7	CASSPLGGYEQYF	TGCGCCAGCAGCCCACTCGGGGGGTACGAGCAGTACTTC
TRBD1	TRBV30	.	TRBJ2-2	CAGPGQGNTGELFF	TGTGCCGGCCCGGGACAGGGCAACACCGGGGAGCTGTTTTTT
TRBD2	TRBV7-3	.	TRBJ2-1	CASSLPSGSQFF	TGTGCCAGCAGCCTCCCTAGCGGGAGTCAGTTCTTC
TRBD1	TRBV5-1	once	TRBJ1-2	CASSTDRGIYGYTF	TGCGCCAGCAGCACGGACAGGGGGATCTATGGCTACACCTTC
.	TRBV5-1	.	TRBJ2-2	CASGLSGAGELFF	TGCGCCAGCGGACTTAGCGGTGCCGGGGAGCTGTTTTTT
.	TRBV3-1/TRBV3-2	.	TRBJ2-7	CASTHSRFLAYEQYF	TGTGCCAGCACCCATTCCCGGTTCTTAGCCTACGAGCAGTACTTC
.	TRBV27	.	TRBJ1-3	CASSLSSGGGNTIYF	TGTGCCAGCAGTTTATCCTCGGGAGGTGGAAACACCATATATTTT